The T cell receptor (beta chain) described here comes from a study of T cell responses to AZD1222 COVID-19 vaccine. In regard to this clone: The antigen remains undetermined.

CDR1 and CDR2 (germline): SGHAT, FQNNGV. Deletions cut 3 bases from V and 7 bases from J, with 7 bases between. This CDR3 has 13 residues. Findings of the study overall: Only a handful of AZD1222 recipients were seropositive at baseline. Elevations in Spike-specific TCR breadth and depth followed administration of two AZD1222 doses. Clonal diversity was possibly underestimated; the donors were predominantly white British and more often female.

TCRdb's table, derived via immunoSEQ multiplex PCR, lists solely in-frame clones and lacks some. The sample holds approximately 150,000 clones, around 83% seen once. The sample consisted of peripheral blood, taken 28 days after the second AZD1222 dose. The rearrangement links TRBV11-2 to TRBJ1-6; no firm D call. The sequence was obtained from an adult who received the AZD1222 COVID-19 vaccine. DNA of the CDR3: TGTGCCAGCAGCTTGGGGTCCAATTCACCCCTCCACTTT. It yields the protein CASSLGSNSPLHF. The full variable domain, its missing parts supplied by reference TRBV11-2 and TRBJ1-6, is EAGVAQSPRYKIIEKRQSVAFWCNPISGHATLYWYQQILGQGPKLLIQFQNNGVVDDSQLPKDRFSAERLKGVDSTLKIQPAKLEDSAVYLCASSLGSNSPLHFGNGTRLTVT.